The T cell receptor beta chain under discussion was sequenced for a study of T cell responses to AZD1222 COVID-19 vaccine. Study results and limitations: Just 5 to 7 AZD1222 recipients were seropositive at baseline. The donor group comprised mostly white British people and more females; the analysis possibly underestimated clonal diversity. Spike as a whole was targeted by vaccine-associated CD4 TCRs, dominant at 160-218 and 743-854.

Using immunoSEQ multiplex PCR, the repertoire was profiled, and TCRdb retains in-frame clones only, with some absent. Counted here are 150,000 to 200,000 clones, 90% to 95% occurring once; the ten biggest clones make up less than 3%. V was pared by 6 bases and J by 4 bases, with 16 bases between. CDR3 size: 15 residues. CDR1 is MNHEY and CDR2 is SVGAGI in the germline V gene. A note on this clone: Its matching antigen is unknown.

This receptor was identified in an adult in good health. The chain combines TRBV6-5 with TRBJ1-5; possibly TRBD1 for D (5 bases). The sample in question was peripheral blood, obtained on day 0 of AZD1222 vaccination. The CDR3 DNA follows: TGTGCCAGCAGCAACACTACAGGATCAAATCAGCCCCAGCATTTT. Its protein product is CASSNTTGSNQPQHF.